This is a list of T cell receptor beta chains from one sample in a study of blood T cell repertoires in COVID-19. The data were produced by immunoSEQ multiplex PCR, yet TCRdb's version contains in-frame clones alone and is incomplete. Counted here are over 50,000 clones, approximately 88% occurring once; the ten biggest clones make up less than 4%. Sequenced sample: peripheral blood. The receptors derive from a human donor in a cohort sampled during active COVID-19. Both conserved end residues are part of each CDR3. Fields, in order: J gene, D gene, clone size, V gene, CDR3 protein, CDR3 DNA. The D gene is left open where the match is weak. Clone size, where shown, is once, few, many, or a class for clones that have expanded.

j_call: TRBJ2-1
d_call: -
clone_size: -
v_call: TRBV25-1
cdr3_aa: CASSNVRAQDGGTQFF
cdr3_nt: TGTGCCAGCAGTAACGTTCGAGCACAAGATGGGGGCACACAGTTCTTC

j_call: TRBJ1-5
d_call: TRBD1
clone_size: -
v_call: TRBV15
cdr3_aa: CATSSGDRGNQPQHF
cdr3_nt: TGTGCCACCAGCAGCGGCGACAGGGGAAATCAGCCCCAGCATTTT

j_call: TRBJ2-7
d_call: TRBD2
clone_size: -
v_call: TRBV30
cdr3_aa: CAWGRARPYEQYF
cdr3_nt: TGTGCCTGGGGGAGGGCTCGACCTTACGAGCAGTACTTC

j_call: TRBJ2-7
d_call: TRBD2
clone_size: -
v_call: TRBV7-9
cdr3_aa: CASSGGELGEQYF
cdr3_nt: TGTGCCAGCAGTGGGGGGGAATTGGGTGAGCAGTACTTC

j_call: TRBJ2-3
d_call: -
clone_size: -
v_call: TRBV4-1
cdr3_aa: CASSQGPGRGDTQYF
cdr3_nt: TGCGCCAGCAGCCAAGGACCGGGCCGGGGAGATACGCAGTATTTT

j_call: TRBJ1-2
d_call: -
clone_size: -
v_call: TRBV6-6
cdr3_aa: CASSYEGGLRGYTF
cdr3_nt: TGTGCCAGCAGTTACGAAGGGGGTCTTAGGGGCTACACCTTC

j_call: TRBJ1-1
d_call: -
clone_size: -
v_call: TRBV6-2/TRBV6-3
cdr3_aa: CASSPANQEAFF
cdr3_nt: TGTGCCAGCAGTCCAGCGAACCAGGAAGCTTTCTTT

j_call: TRBJ2-7
d_call: TRBD1
clone_size: once
v_call: TRBV12-3/TRBV12-4
cdr3_aa: CASSPGQLGEQYF
cdr3_nt: TGTGCCAGCAGCCCGGGACAGCTCGGGGAGCAGTACTTC

j_call: TRBJ2-2
d_call: TRBD2
clone_size: once
v_call: TRBV6-5
cdr3_aa: CASRRLAGATGELFF
cdr3_nt: TGTGCCAGCAGGAGACTAGCGGGGGCGACCGGGGAGCTGTTTTTT

j_call: TRBJ2-1
d_call: TRBD2
clone_size: -
v_call: TRBV3-1/TRBV3-2
cdr3_aa: CASSQETSGGVEQFF
cdr3_nt: TGTGCCAGCAGCCAGGAAACTAGCGGGGGGGTAGAGCAGTTCTTC

j_call: TRBJ2-5
d_call: -
clone_size: -
v_call: TRBV7-9
cdr3_aa: CASSLTTLRETQYF
cdr3_nt: TGTGCCAGCAGCTTAACGACTCTGCGGGAGACCCAGTACTTC

j_call: TRBJ2-1
d_call: TRBD2
clone_size: -
v_call: TRBV9
cdr3_aa: CASSGLAGGDEQFF
cdr3_nt: TGTGCCAGCAGCGGACTAGCGGGAGGGGATGAGCAGTTCTTC

j_call: TRBJ1-1
d_call: -
clone_size: -
v_call: TRBV4-3
cdr3_aa: CASSQGGGRAGEAFF
cdr3_nt: TGCGCCAGCAGCCAAGGGGGGGGTCGGGCAGGCGAAGCTTTCTTT

j_call: TRBJ1-6
d_call: -
clone_size: -
v_call: TRBV6-5
cdr3_aa: CASRGVNSPLHF
cdr3_nt: TGTGCCAGCAGAGGAGTTAATTCACCCCTCCACTTT

j_call: TRBJ1-5
d_call: TRBD1
clone_size: -
v_call: TRBV19
cdr3_aa: CATMPLPGQGVLSGQPQHF
cdr3_nt: TGTGCCACCATGCCCTTACCGGGACAGGGGGTTCTAAGTGGTCAGCCCCAGCATTTT

j_call: TRBJ2-7
d_call: TRBD2
clone_size: -
v_call: TRBV6-2/TRBV6-3
cdr3_aa: CASSEGLAGNYEQYF
cdr3_nt: TGTGCCAGCAGTGAGGGACTAGCGGGAAACTACGAGCAGTACTTC

j_call: TRBJ2-1
d_call: TRBD2
clone_size: -
v_call: TRBV18
cdr3_aa: CASSLTSGEEQFF
cdr3_nt: TGTGCCAGCTCACTGACTAGCGGGGAAGAGCAGTTCTTC

j_call: TRBJ1-2
d_call: -
clone_size: -
v_call: TRBV18
cdr3_aa: CASSLHEVSRYTF
cdr3_nt: TGTGCCAGCTCCCTCCACGAGGTGTCGCGCTACACCTTC

j_call: TRBJ1-1
d_call: TRBD1
clone_size: -
v_call: TRBV5-1
cdr3_aa: CASSPGQGAIEAFF
cdr3_nt: TGCGCCAGCAGCCCGGGACAGGGGGCCATAGAAGCTTTCTTT

j_call: TRBJ1-1
d_call: TRBD1
clone_size: -
v_call: TRBV5-1
cdr3_aa: CASSLTGATTEAFF
cdr3_nt: TGCGCCAGCAGCTTGACAGGGGCTACCACTGAAGCTTTCTTT

j_call: TRBJ1-5
d_call: -
clone_size: -
v_call: TRBV7-6
cdr3_aa: CASSLVAGADQPQHF
cdr3_nt: TGTGCCAGCAGCTTAGTAGCGGGGGCTGATCAGCCCCAGCATTTT

j_call: TRBJ2-7
d_call: -
clone_size: -
v_call: TRBV12-3/TRBV12-4
cdr3_aa: CASSLAGLEQYF
cdr3_nt: TGTGCCAGCAGTTTAGCTGGGCTCGAGCAGTACTTC

j_call: TRBJ2-3
d_call: TRBD2
clone_size: few
v_call: TRBV7-3
cdr3_aa: CASSSGSSTDTQYF
cdr3_nt: TGTGCCAGCAGCAGCGGGAGTAGCACAGATACGCAGTATTTT

j_call: TRBJ1-3
d_call: -
clone_size: once
v_call: TRBV21-1
cdr3_aa: CASSKAGPGNTIYF
cdr3_nt: TGTGCCAGCAGCAAGGCAGGCCCTGGAAACACCATATATTTT

j_call: TRBJ2-1
d_call: TRBD1
clone_size: -
v_call: TRBV18
cdr3_aa: CASSPPGTGYNEQFF
cdr3_nt: TGTGCCAGCTCACCACCCGGGACAGGCTACAATGAGCAGTTCTTC

j_call: TRBJ2-2
d_call: -
clone_size: medium-sized
v_call: TRBV24-1
cdr3_aa: CATSDRFPGELFF
cdr3_nt: TGTGCCACCAGTGATCGGTTTCCCGGGGAGCTGTTTTTT

j_call: TRBJ2-1
d_call: -
clone_size: -
v_call: TRBV5-8
cdr3_aa: CASSLVRSITYNEQFF
cdr3_nt: TGTGCCAGCAGCTTGGTGCGGAGCATCACCTACAATGAGCAGTTCTTC

j_call: TRBJ1-4
d_call: TRBD1
clone_size: -
v_call: TRBV5-1
cdr3_aa: CASSLRQGATNEKLFF
cdr3_nt: TGCGCCAGCAGCTTGCGGCAGGGGGCGACTAATGAAAAACTGTTTTTT

j_call: TRBJ1-5
d_call: -
clone_size: few
v_call: TRBV3-1/TRBV3-2
cdr3_aa: CASSQRQGNQPQHF
cdr3_nt: TGTGCCAGCAGCCAGCGGCAGGGTAATCAGCCCCAGCATTTT

j_call: TRBJ2-5
d_call: -
clone_size: -
v_call: TRBV19
cdr3_aa: CASSKGLNGETQYF
cdr3_nt: TGTGCCAGTAGTAAGGGACTCAATGGGGAGACCCAGTACTTC

j_call: TRBJ2-7
d_call: TRBD2
clone_size: once
v_call: TRBV7-2
cdr3_aa: CASSLDGTSGSKEQYF
cdr3_nt: TGTGCCAGCAGCTTAGATGGGACTAGCGGGAGTAAGGAGCAGTACTTC

j_call: TRBJ2-7
d_call: TRBD2
clone_size: -
v_call: TRBV10-3
cdr3_aa: CAISGTSGGAYEQYF
cdr3_nt: TGTGCCATCAGTGGGACTAGCGGGGGGGCCTACGAGCAGTACTTC

j_call: TRBJ1-6
d_call: -
clone_size: -
v_call: TRBV9
cdr3_aa: CASSVQGKNSPLHF
cdr3_nt: TGTGCCAGCAGCGTACAGGGGAAAAATTCACCCCTCCACTTT

j_call: TRBJ1-1
d_call: -
clone_size: -
v_call: TRBV6-6
cdr3_aa: CASSHDETPGTEAFF
cdr3_nt: TGTGCCAGCAGCCACGACGAGACCCCGGGCACTGAAGCTTTCTTT

j_call: TRBJ2-5
d_call: TRBD2
clone_size: few
v_call: TRBV2
cdr3_aa: CASSGTSGRGETQYF
cdr3_nt: TGTGCCAGCAGTGGGACTAGCGGGAGAGGAGAGACCCAGTACTTC